Below, 12 T cell receptor beta chains from the same sample are listed, as sequenced in a study of beta chain features in type 1 diabetes. Reverse transcription of all isolated RNA meant that expressed TCRB transcripts were sequenced. Method: immunoSEQ multiplex PCR; TCRdb's copy keeps in-frame clones and lacks some. The top ten clones hold just under 0.04% of a sample with 600,000 or so clones, 11% to 15% of them seen once. The study, taken as a whole, reports: Shorter TCRB CDR3s, moderately but significantly so, were found in Type 1 diabetes patients in all four CD4+ subsets.

These receptors' targets are unknown. Sequenced sample: naive CD4+ T cells from blood. The receptors derive from a man younger than 35 with type 1 diabetes.

This clone appeared a few times. The chain joins TRBV14 to TRBJ2-1; the D call may be TRBD1 or TRBD2 (6 bases each). From germline, CDR1 is SGHDN and CDR2 FVKESK. This CDR3 spans 17 amino acids. Trimming left V 3 bases short and J 1 base short, with 16 bases between. The CDR3 region is CASSQRERGPSYNEQFF. In DNA, the CDR3 is TGTGCCAGCAGCCAGCGAGAACGGGGGCCTTCCTACAATGAGCAGTTCTTC.

This rearrangement joins TRBV7-2 to TRBJ2-3; no clear D. The V end lost 3 bases, the J end lost 0 bases, and 13 bases lay between the germline ends. The CDR3 has 16 residues. From germline, CDR1 is SGHTA and CDR2 FQGNSA. As DNA, the CDR3 is TGTGCCAGCAGCTTCCTTTTAGCCTTTAGCACAGATACGCAGTATTTT. Amino acids: CASSFLLAFSTDTQYF. Combining the CDR3 with reference TRBV7-2 and TRBJ2-3 gives the whole variable domain GAGVSQSPSNKVTEKGKDVELRCDPISGHTALYWYRQSLGQGLEFLIYFQGNSAPDKSGLPSDRFSAERTGGSVSTLTIQRTQQEDSAVYLCASSFLLAFSTDTQYFGPGTRLTVL.

J is TRBJ1-5 and V is TRBV19; tentatively, D is TRBD1 (5 bases). The germline CDR1 and CDR2 sequences are LNHDA and SQIVND (reference sequence). The CDR3 spans 14 residues. V was cut by 7 bases and J by 6 bases, with 16 bases left in between. The CDR3 DNA sequence: TGTGCCAGTACCTTCCGGGGTGGGGGTCAGCCCCAGCATTTT. Its translation is CASTFRGGGQPQHF.

The rearrangement uses TRBV13 and TRBJ2-3; 10 bases match TRBD1. The CDR3 length is 14 residues. Trimming took 4 bases from V and 4 from J; bases not matched to a gene: 2. Germline-derived CDR1 and CDR2 are PRHDT and FYEKMQ (reference sequence). CDR3 coding DNA: TGTGCCAGCAGCTACGGACAGGGGGCAGATACGCAGTATTTT. As protein: CASSYGQGADTQYF.

The chain joins TRBV9 to TRBJ2-3; D unclear. Trimming cost V 2 bases and J 2 bases, with 6 bases left between them. The CDR3 is 13 residues long. Germline V gene sequence: CDR1 SGDLS, CDR2 YYNGEE. This chain's CDR3 is CASSVQVTDTQYF. DNA for the CDR3: TGTGCCAGCAGCGTCCAGGTCACAGATACGCAGTATTTT.

This clone was observed a few times. The chain links TRBV12-1 to TRBJ2-3; the D call TRBD1 from the table was never checked on the DNA. TRBV12-1 is a documented pseudogene. The CDR3 is made up of 15 amino acids. Here the CDR3 DNA reads TGTGCCAGCAGCAACCGGGACATACGCACAGATACGCAGTATTTT. Translation: CASSNRDIRTDTQYF.

With regard to this clone: This same CDR3 is encoded by further DNA sequences in the sample. The chain joins TRBV7-2 to TRBJ2-3; D unclear. V was cut by 4 bases and J by 2 bases, with 7 bases left in between. Germline loops: CDR1 SGHTA, CDR2 FQGNSA. This CDR3 is built from 13 residues. CDR3 DNA sequence: TGTGCCAGCAGCTCGGCGTACACAGATACGCAGTATTTT. Protein: CASSSAYTDTQYF.

V is TRBV5-1 and J is TRBJ2-7; D is unclear. CDR1 is SGHRS, CDR2 YFSETQ, per germline. Trimming removed 0 bases from V and 1 base from J, with 8 bases in between. The CDR3 runs 14 residues. The CDR3 DNA reads as TGCGCCAGCAGCTTGGAGGCAGATTCCTACGAGCAGTACTTC. This codes for CASSLEADSYEQYF.

The chain carries TRBV28 and TRBJ2-7; 8 bases line up with TRBD2. Germline V gene sequence: CDR1 MDHEN, CDR2 SYDVKM. J was trimmed by 2 bases and V by 3 bases; bases with no gene match: 12. The CDR3 length is 17 residues. For the CDR3, the DNA is TGTGCCAGCAGTTTCCGAGCCGGGACTAGTTTCCCCTACGAGCAGTACTTC. It yields the protein CASSFRAGTSFPYEQYF.

This clone occurred a few times. The chain combines TRBV18 with TRBJ2-5; 10 positions agree with TRBD2. V lost 6 bases to trimming and J lost 3 bases; unmatched junction nucleotides: 7. This CDR3 contains 15 residues. Germline V CDR1 and CDR2: KGHSH, LQKENI. The CDR3 reads CASSLSGRGEETQYF. The CDR3 DNA sequence: TGTGCCAGCTCCCTAAGCGGGAGGGGCGAAGAGACCCAGTACTTC.

The rearrangement uses TRBV6-6 and TRBJ2-3, with 7 bases fitting TRBD1. J was trimmed by 2 bases and V by 2 bases; bases with no gene match: 7. CDR1 and CDR2 from the germline V gene are MNHNY and SVGAGI (reference sequence). The CDR3 is 16 amino acids. The CDR3 loop reads CASSYQDRAHTDTQYF. The CDR3 DNA is TGTGCCAGCAGTTACCAAGACAGGGCGCACACAGATACGCAGTATTTT.

There are a few counts of this clone. This chain connects TRBV30 to TRBJ2-1; D ambiguous. This CDR3 region has 11 residues. Trimming shortened V by 5 bases and J by 9 bases, and 11 bases separated the two germline ends. CDR1 is GTSNPN, CDR2 SVGIG, per germline (reference sequence). CDR3 bases: TGTGCCTGGGCCACGTCCCCTGAGCAGTTCTTC. Protein product: CAWATSPEQFF. The whole variable domain, remainder taken from reference TRBV30 and TRBJ2-1, is SQTIHQWPATLVQPVGSPLSLECTVEGTSNPNLYWYRQAAGRGLQLLFYSVGIGQISSEVPQNLSASRPQDRQFILSSKKLLLSDSGFYLCAWATSPEQFFGPGTRLTVL.